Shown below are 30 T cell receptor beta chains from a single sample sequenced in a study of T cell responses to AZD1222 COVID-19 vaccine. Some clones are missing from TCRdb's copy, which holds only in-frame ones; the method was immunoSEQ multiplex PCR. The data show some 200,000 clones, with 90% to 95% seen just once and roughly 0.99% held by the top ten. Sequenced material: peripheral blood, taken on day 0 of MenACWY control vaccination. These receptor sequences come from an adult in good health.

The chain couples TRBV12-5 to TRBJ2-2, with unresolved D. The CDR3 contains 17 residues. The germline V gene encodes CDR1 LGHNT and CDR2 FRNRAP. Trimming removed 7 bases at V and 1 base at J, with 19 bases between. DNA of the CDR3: TGTGCTAGTGCCCCTCAGGCCCTTGTGGGGAACACCGGGGAGCTGTTTTTT. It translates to CASAPQALVGNTGELFF. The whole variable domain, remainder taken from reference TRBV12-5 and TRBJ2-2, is DARVTQTPRHKVTEMGQEVTMRCQPILGHNTVFWYRQTMMQGLELLAYFRNRAPLDDSGMPKDRFSAEMPDATLATLKIQPSEPRDSAVYFCASAPQALVGNTGELFFGEGSRLTVL.

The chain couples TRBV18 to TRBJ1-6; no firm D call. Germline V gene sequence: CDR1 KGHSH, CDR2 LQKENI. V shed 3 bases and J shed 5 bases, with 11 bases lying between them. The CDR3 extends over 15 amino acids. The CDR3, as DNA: TGTGCCAGCTCACCCGGCCTTTTCAATAATTCACCCCTCCACTTT. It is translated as CASSPGLFNNSPLHF.

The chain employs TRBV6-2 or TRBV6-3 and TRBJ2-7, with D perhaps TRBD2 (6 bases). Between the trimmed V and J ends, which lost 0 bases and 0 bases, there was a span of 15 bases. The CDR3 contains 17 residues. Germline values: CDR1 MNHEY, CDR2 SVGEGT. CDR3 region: CASSYSRERAYSYEQYF. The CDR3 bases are TGTGCCAGCAGTTACTCTCGGGAGCGGGCGTACTCCTACGAGCAGTACTTC.

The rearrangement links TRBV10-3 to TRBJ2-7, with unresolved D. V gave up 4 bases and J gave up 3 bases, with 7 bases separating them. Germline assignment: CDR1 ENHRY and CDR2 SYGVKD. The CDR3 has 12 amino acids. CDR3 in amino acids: CAISVNSYEQYF. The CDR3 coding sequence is TGTGCCATCAGTGTCAACAGCTACGAGCAGTACTTC.

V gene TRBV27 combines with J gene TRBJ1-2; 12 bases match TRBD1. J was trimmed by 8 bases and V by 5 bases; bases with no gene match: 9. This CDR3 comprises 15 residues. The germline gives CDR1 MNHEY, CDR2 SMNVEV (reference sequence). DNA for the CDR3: TGTGCCAGCAGTGACGCGGGACAGGGGGCGATAGGCTACACCTTC. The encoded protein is CASSDAGQGAIGYTF.

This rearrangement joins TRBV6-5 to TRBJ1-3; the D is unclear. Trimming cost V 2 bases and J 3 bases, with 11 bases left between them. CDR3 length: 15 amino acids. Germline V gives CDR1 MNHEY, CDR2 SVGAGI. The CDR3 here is CASSYEGPGGNTIYF. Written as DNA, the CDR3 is TGTGCCAGCAGTTACGAAGGTCCTGGTGGAAACACCATATATTTT.

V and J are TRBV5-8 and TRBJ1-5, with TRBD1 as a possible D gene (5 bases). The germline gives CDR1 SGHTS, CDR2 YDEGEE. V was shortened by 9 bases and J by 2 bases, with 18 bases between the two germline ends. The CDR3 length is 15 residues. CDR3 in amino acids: CATGGKGKGNQPQHF. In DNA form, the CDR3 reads TGTGCCACGGGGGGGAAGGGGAAGGGCAATCAGCCCCAGCATTTT.

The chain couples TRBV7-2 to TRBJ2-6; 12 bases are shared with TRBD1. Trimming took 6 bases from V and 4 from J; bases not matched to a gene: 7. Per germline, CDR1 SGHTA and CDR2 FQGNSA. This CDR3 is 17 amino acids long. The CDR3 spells CASRGTGGAMGANVLTF. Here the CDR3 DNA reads TGTGCCAGCAGAGGGACAGGGGGCGCAATGGGGGCCAACGTCCTGACTTTC.

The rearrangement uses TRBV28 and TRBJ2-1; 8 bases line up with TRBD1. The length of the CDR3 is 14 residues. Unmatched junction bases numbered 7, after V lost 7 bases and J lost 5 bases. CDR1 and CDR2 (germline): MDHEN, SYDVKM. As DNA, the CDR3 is TGTGCCAGCACCTGGACAGGGAGAGACAATGAGCAGTTCTTC. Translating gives CASTWTGRDNEQFF.

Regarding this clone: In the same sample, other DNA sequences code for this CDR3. The CDR3 DNA follows: TGTGCCAGCAGCCAACGCCTTAATTCACCCCTCCACTTT. It is translated as CASSQRLNSPLHF. The chain links TRBV3-1 (or the pseudogene TRBV3-2) to TRBJ1-6; D call uncertain. Trimming stripped 2 bases from V and 6 bases from J, with 5 bases between. CDR1 LGHDT and CDR2 YNNKEL come from the germline V gene (reference sequence). The CDR3 extends over 13 amino acids.

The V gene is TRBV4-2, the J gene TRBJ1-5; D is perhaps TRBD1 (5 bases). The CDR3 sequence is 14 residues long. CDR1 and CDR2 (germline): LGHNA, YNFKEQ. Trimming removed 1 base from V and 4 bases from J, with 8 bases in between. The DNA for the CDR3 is TGTGCCAGCAGCCAAGCGACAGCTAATCAGCCCCAGCATTTT. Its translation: CASSQATANQPQHF.

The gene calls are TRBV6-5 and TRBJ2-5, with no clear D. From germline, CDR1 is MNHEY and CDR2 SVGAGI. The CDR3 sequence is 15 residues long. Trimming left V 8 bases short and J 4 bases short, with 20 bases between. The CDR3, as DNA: TGTGCCAGCGATGTGAGAGGTCAAAGTGGAGAGACCCAGTACTTC. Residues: CASDVRGQSGETQYF.

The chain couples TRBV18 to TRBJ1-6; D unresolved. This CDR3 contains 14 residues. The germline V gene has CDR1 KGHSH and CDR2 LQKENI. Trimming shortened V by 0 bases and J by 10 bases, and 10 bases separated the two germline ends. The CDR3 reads CASSPPRVGSPLHF. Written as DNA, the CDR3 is TGTGCCAGCTCACCACCGAGGGTAGGATCACCCCTCCACTTT.

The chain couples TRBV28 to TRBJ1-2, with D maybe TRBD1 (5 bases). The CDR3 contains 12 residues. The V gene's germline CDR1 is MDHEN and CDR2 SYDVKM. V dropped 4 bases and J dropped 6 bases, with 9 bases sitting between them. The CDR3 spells CASSYRQNGYTF. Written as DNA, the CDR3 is TGTGCCAGCAGTTACCGACAGAATGGCTACACCTTC.

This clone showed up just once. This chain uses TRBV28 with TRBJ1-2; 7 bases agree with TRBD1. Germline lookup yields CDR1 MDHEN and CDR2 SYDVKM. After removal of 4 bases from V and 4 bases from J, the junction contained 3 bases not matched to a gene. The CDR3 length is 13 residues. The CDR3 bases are TGTGCCAGCAGTTCGGGGACAGCCTATGGCTACACCTTC. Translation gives CASSSGTAYGYTF.

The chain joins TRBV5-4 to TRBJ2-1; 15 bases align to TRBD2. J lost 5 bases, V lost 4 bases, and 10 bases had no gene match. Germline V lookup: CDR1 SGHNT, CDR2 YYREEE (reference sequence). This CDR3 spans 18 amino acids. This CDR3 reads CASSPPGLAGGRNNEQFF. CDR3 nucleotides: TGTGCCAGCAGCCCGCCCGGACTAGCGGGGGGGAGAAACAATGAGCAGTTCTTC.

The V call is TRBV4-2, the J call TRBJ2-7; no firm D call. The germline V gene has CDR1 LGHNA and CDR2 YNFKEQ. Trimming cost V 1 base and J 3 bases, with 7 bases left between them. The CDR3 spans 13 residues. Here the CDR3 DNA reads TGTGCCAGCAGCCAAGGGAAGGGCTACGAGCAGTACTTC. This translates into CASSQGKGYEQYF.

DNA of the CDR3: TGTGCCAGCAGTTTTAAAGGTGGACAGGGGAATTCACCCCTCCACTTT. It codes for CASSFKGGQGNSPLHF. V usage is TRBV27 and J usage is TRBJ1-6; TRBD1 matches at 9 bases. In germline, CDR1 is MNHEY, CDR2 SMNVEV (reference sequence). The CDR3 contains 16 residues. The V and J ends lost 3 bases and 7 bases, in that order; junction bases with no gene match: 7.

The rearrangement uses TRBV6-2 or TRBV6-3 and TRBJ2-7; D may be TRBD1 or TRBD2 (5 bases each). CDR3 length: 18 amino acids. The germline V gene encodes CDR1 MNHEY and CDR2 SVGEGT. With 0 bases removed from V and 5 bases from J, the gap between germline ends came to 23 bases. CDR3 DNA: TGTGCCAGCAGTTACTCTAAGGGGAGAACGTCGGGAATTAACGAGCAGTACTTC. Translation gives CASSYSKGRTSGINEQYF.

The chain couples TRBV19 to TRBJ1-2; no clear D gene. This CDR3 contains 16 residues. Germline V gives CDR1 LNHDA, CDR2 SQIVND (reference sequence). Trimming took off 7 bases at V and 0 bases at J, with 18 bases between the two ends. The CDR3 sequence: CASNSNTARPNYGYTF. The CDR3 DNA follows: TGTGCCAGTAATTCGAATACCGCTCGTCCTAACTATGGCTACACCTTC.

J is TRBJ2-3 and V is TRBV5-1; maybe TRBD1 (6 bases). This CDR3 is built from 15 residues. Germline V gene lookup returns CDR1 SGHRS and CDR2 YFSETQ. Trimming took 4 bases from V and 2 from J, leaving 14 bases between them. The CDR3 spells CASSPGTSYTDTQYF. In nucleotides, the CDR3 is TGCGCCAGCAGCCCCGGGACATCGTACACAGATACGCAGTATTTT.

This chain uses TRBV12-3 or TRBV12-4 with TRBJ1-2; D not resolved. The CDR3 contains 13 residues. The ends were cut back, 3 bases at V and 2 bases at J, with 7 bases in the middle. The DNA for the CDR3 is TGTGCCAGCAGTTTTCGACAAAACTATGGCTACACCTTC. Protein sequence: CASSFRQNYGYTF.

The CDR3 reads CASSLNYGYTF. In DNA form, the CDR3 reads TGTGCCAGCAGTTTAAACTATGGCTACACCTTC. V is TRBV6-2 or TRBV6-3 and J is TRBJ1-2; D remains unclear. Germline V lookup: CDR1 MNHEY, CDR2 SVGEGT. The V end was cut by 4 bases, the J end by 2 bases, with 2 bases between. The CDR3 extends over 11 amino acids.

The CDR3 DNA reads as TGTGCCAGCTCCCCCCCCGGCAGCCAAGAGACCCAGTACTTC. As protein: CASSPPGSQETQYF. The chain couples TRBV18 to TRBJ2-5, with D unclear. V was cut by 6 bases and J by 1 base, with 12 bases left in between. This CDR3 has 14 residues. Germline CDR1 reads KGHSH; CDR2 reads LQKENI.

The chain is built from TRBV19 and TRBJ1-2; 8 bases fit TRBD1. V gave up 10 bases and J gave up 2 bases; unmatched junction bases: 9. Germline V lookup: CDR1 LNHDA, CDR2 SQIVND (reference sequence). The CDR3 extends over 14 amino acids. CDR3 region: CATYPPGGNYGYTF. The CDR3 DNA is TGTGCCACCTACCCCCCAGGGGGCAACTATGGCTACACCTTC.

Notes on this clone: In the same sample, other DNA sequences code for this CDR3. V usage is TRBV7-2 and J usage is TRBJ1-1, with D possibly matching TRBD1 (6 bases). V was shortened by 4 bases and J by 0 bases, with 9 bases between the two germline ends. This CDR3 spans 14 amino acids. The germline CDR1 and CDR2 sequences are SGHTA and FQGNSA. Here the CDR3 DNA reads TGTGCCAGCAGCTCCGGACAGTTGAACACTGAAGCTTTCTTT. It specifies CASSSGQLNTEAFF.

The chain's CDR3 is CASSLSRDQPQHF. CDR3 nucleotides: TGCGCCAGCAGCTTGAGTCGCGATCAGCCCCAGCATTTT. The chain recombines TRBV5-1 with TRBJ1-5, with D unclear. Trimming removed 1 base at V and 5 bases at J, with 7 bases between. Germline CDR1 reads SGHRS; CDR2 reads YFSETQ. CDR3 size: 13 residues.

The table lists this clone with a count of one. CDR3 bases: TGTGCCAGTAGTATTAGGGATGGCTACACCTTC. It codes for CASSIRDGYTF. The rearrangement uses TRBV19 and TRBJ1-2; D unresolved. The germline gives CDR1 LNHDA, CDR2 SQIVND (reference sequence). This CDR3 has 11 amino acids. Trimming took 3 bases from V and 6 from J, leaving 5 bases between them.

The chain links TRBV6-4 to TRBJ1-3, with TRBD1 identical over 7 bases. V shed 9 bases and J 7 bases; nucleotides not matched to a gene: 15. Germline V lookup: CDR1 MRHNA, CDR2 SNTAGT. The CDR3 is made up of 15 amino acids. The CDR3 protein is CASPWTGQLGNTIYF. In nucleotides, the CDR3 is TGTGCCAGTCCCTGGACAGGCCAACTGGGGAACACCATATATTTT.

The CDR3 here is CASRNSGEYSEAFF. The DNA of the CDR3 is TGTGCCAGCCGAAATAGCGGGGAGTACTCTGAAGCTTTCTTT. The chain links TRBV25-1 to TRBJ1-1; no definite D call. Germline values: CDR1 MGHDK, CDR2 SYGVNS. V was trimmed by 8 bases and J by 6 bases, leaving 19 bases between them. The CDR3 runs to 14 residues.